Following are 9 T cell receptor beta chains from one sample sequenced in a study of shared clonotypes between healthy human individuals. The repertoire was sequenced with immunoSEQ multiplex PCR; TCRdb's copy has only in-frame clones and lacks some. The table includes fewer than 400,000 clones, around two thirds detected once. Material: memory CD4+ T cells sorted from blood. Subset reported: CD45RA-negative fraction. The source of these receptors is a man aged 30 to 39 in good health.

J is TRBJ2-5 and V is TRBV11-2; perhaps TRBD2 as D (6 bases). The CDR3 is 14 residues long. Trimming stripped 1 base from V and 5 bases from J, with 11 bases between. Germline loops: CDR1 SGHAT, CDR2 FQNNGV. In DNA form, the CDR3 reads TGTGCCAGCAGCTTAGGCGGGAAGCTTGAGACCCAGTACTTC. Translation: CASSLGGKLETQYF.

A few counts support this clone. The chain recombines TRBV9 with TRBJ2-3; TRBD2 agrees at 9 bases. Germline values: CDR1 SGDLS, CDR2 YYNGEE. V lost 3 bases and J lost 5; bases outside the gene matches: 7. This CDR3 is 15 amino acids long. This CDR3 is CASSGGLAGIDTQYF. The CDR3 region has the DNA TGTGCCAGCAGCGGGGGTCTAGCGGGAATAGATACGCAGTATTTT.

The chain combines TRBV27 with TRBJ2-3, with a weak D call TRBD2 (6 bases). The CDR3 length is 16 residues. V lost 7 bases, J lost 0 bases, and 17 bases lay in between. Germline CDR1 and CDR2: MNHEY and SMNVEV (reference sequence). The CDR3 reads CASNVGTLISTDTQYF. The CDR3 nucleotides are TGTGCCAGCAACGTTGGGACTCTTATTAGCACAGATACGCAGTATTTT.

The V and J genes are TRBV5-1 and TRBJ2-3; 8 nucleotides agree with TRBD1. CDR3 length: 15 residues. With 4 bases clipped from V and 10 bases from J, the junction kept 14 bases outside the gene matches. Germline loops: CDR1 SGHRS, CDR2 YFSETQ. The CDR3 region has the DNA TGCGCCAGCAGCCCGACGGCAGGGGGCGGTAAGGCGCAGTATTTT. Protein product: CASSPTAGGGKAQYF.

This clone was seen only a few times. J is TRBJ2-1 and V is TRBV5-4, with 9 bases fitting TRBD2. V lost 4 bases and J lost 6; bases outside the gene matches: 8. Germline lookup yields CDR1 SGHNT and CDR2 YYREEE (reference sequence). The CDR3 runs 15 residues. As DNA, the CDR3 is TGTGCCAGCAGCATTAGCGGGAGTGGAATCAATGAGCAGTTCTTC. Protein: CASSISGSGINEQFF. The full variable domain, with the rest looked up from reference TRBV5-4 and TRBJ2-1, is ETGVTQSPTHLIKTRGQQVTLRCSSQSGHNTVSWYQQALGQGPQFIFQYYREEENGRGNFPPRFSGLQFPNYSSELNVNALELDDSALYLCASSISGSGINEQFFGPGTRLTVL.

J is TRBJ2-7 and V is TRBV29-1; possible D gene TRBD1, 6 bases. Trimming took 7 bases from V and 4 from J, leaving 17 bases between them. Germline CDR1 SQVTM, CDR2 ANQGSEA. The CDR3 extends over 13 amino acids. For the CDR3, the DNA is TGCAGCGCCGAGGGGTTACAGGGATACGAGCAGTACTTC. This encodes CSAEGLQGYEQYF.

Comments on this clone: Other nucleotide sequences in the sample specify the same CDR3. V is TRBV6-6 and J is TRBJ2-4; D possibly uses TRBD1 or TRBD2 (5 bases each). V dropped 4 bases and J dropped 5 bases, with 9 bases sitting between them. Germline values: CDR1 MNHNY, CDR2 SVGAGI (reference sequence). This CDR3 region has 13 residues. The DNA of the CDR3 is TGTGCCAGCAGTTCCACGGGACAAAACATTCAGTACTTC. As protein: CASSSTGQNIQYF.

The chain carries TRBV7-9 and TRBJ2-1, with a possible D match to TRBD2 (5 bases). Germline V gene data show CDR1 as SEHNR and CDR2 as FQNEAQ (reference sequence). This CDR3 has 13 amino acids. Trimming removed 5 bases from V and 2 bases from J, with 7 bases in between. CDR3 in amino acids: CASSPGTYNEQFF. The CDR3 DNA reads as TGTGCCAGCAGCCCCGGGACCTACAATGAGCAGTTCTTC.

The chain employs TRBV5-1 and TRBJ2-5; 13 bases align to TRBD2. Germline CDR1 reads SGHRS; CDR2 reads YFSETQ. There are 15 residues in the CDR3. V shed 7 bases and J 3 bases; nucleotides not matched to a gene: 6. The chain's CDR3 is CASHGLAGVEETQYF. CDR3 DNA: TGCGCCAGCCACGGACTAGCGGGAGTTGAAGAGACCCAGTACTTC.